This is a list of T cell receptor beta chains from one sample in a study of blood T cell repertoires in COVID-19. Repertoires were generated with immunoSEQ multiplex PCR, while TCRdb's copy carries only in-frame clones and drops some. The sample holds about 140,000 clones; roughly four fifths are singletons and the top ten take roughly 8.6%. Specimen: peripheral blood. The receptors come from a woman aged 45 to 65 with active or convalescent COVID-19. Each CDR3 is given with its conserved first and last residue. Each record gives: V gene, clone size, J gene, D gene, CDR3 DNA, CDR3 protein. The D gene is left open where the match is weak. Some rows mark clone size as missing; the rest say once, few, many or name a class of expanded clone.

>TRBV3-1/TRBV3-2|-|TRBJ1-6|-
TGTGCCAGCAGCCAAGATCTAACTATTGCCAGGGCTAATAATTCACCCCTCCACTTT
CASSQDLTIARANNSPLHF
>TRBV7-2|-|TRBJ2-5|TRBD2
TGTGCCAGCAGCTTAACCCTAGCGGGAGGGATAGAGACCCAGTACTTC
CASSLTLAGGIETQYF
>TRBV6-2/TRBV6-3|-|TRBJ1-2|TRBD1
TGTGCCAGCAGTCCGAGGGACAGCCCTAAAGGACGCTACACCTTC
CASSPRDSPKGRYTF
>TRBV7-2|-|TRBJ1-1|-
TGTGCCAGCAGCTTATTTCCGGGAGCCCACATGAACACTGAAGCTTTCTTT
CASSLFPGAHMNTEAFF
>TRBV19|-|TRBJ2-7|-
TGTGCCAGTAGTATCGCCGGGGGCTACGAGCAGTACTTC
CASSIAGGYEQYF
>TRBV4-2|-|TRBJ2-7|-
TGTGCCAGCAGCCAAGATTTGGGACAACGGGAGCAGTACTTC
CASSQDLGQREQYF
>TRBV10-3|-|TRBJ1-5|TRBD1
TGTGCCATCAGTGCTACCGGGACAGTCAATCAGCCCCAGCATTTT
CAISATGTVNQPQHF
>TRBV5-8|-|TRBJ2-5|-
TGTGCCAGCAGCACCCACAGGGGAGGTTCCGGAGAGACCCAGTACTTC
CASSTHRGGSGETQYF
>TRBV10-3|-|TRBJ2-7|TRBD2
TGTGCCATCAGCCGCGGACTAGCGGGGGGGTTGTGGGAGCAGTACTTC
CAISRGLAGGLWEQYF
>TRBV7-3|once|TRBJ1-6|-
TGTGCCAGCAGCCCGCGACACAATTCACCCCTCCACTTT
CASSPRHNSPLHF
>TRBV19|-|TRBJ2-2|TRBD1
TGTGCCAGTAGCCCCGGGACAGTTTACACCGGGGAGCTGTTTTTT
CASSPGTVYTGELFF
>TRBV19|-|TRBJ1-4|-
TGTGCCAGTAGCAGGACCGGGAGAGAAAAACTGTTTTTT
CASSRTGREKLFF
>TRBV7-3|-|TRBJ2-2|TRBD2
TGTGCCAGCAGGGTTAGCGGGGGCTTGTCCGGGGAGCTGTTTTTT
CASRVSGGLSGELFF
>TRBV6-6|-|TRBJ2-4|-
TGTGCCAGCAGTTACTCAGGAGGTAATAGACAAAACATTCAGTACTTC
CASSYSGGNRQNIQYF
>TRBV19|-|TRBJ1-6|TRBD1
TGTGCCAGTATTCAACCGGGACAGGGAGACTCACCCCTCCACTTT
CASIQPGQGDSPLHF
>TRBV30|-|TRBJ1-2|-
TGTGCCTGGAGCCGAGACAGGTTACGTGGCTACACCTTC
CAWSRDRLRGYTF
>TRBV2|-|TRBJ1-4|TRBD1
TGTGCCAGCCTCCGGGACAGGGGGGAAAAACTGTTTTTT
CASLRDRGEKLFF
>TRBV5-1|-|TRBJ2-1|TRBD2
TGCGCCAGCAGCATAGGCGGGGGATACAATGAGCAGTTCTTC
CASSIGGGYNEQFF
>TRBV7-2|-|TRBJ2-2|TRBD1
TGTGCCAGCAGCTCCCGGGACAGGGGGCAGGTCGGGGAGCTGTTTTTT
CASSSRDRGQVGELFF
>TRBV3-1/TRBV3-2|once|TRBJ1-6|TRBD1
TGTGCCAGCAGTCAAGACAGGGTGTTTCAGCCCCTCCACTTT
CASSQDRVFQPLHF
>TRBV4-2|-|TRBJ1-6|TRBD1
TGTGCCAGCAGCCAAAAGACAGGGGGCCTTAATTCACCCCTCCACTTT
CASSQKTGGLNSPLHF
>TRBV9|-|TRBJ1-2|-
TGTGCCAGCAGCGTAGATACCGGGGTTAACTATGGCTACACCTTC
CASSVDTGVNYGYTF
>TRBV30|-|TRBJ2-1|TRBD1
TGTGCCTGGAGATCGACAGGGGGCCACTCCTACAATGAGCAGTTCTTC
CAWRSTGGHSYNEQFF
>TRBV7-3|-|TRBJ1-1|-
TGTGCCAGCAGCCAACGGTGGAACACTGAAGCTTTCTTT
CASSQRWNTEAFF
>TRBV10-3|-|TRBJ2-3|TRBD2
TGTGCCATCAGAGCGGGAGGGGGAGATACGCAGTATTTT
CAIRAGGGDTQYF
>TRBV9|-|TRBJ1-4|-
TGTGCCAGCAGCGGGGGGCCTGCAACTAATGAAAAACTGTTTTTT
CASSGGPATNEKLFF
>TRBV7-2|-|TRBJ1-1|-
TGTGCCAGCAGCCCCGTTGCAGGGGAGACTGAAGCTTTCTTT
CASSPVAGETEAFF
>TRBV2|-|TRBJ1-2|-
TGTGCCAGCAGTGAGAACAGGCAGCACTATGGCTACACCTTC
CASSENRQHYGYTF
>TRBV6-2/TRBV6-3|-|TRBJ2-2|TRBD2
TGTGCCAGCAGTTATAAGCGGGGGGGGCCGCCCGGGGAGCTGTTTTTT
CASSYKRGGPPGELFF
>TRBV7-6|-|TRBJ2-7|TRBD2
TGTGCCAGCAGCTTAGGGGCTAGCGGGGGCGACGAGCAGTACTTC
CASSLGASGGDEQYF
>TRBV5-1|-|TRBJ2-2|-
TGCGCCAGCAGCTTGGCCGAGACCGGGGAGCTGTTTTTT
CASSLAETGELFF
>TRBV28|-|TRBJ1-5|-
TGTGCCAGCAGTCGGGGGGGTGGCAATCAGCCCCAGCATTTT
CASSRGGGNQPQHF
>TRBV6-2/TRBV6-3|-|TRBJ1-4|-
TGTGCCAGCAGTTACTCAATGGACAGCTATGAAAAACTGTTTTTT
CASSYSMDSYEKLFF
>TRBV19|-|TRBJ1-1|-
TGTGCCAGTGCCGAACAAGTGAACACTGAAGCTTTCTTT
CASAEQVNTEAFF
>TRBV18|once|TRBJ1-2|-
TGTGCCAGCTCGGAGCTCCCTGCGCGTGGCTACACCTTC
CASSELPARGYTF
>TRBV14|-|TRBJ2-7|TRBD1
TGTGCCAGCAGCCAGGTAAGTTTAGGGACAGTGTACGAGCAGTACTTC
CASSQVSLGTVYEQYF
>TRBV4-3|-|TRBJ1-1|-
TGCGCCAGCAGCCAAGAAGGGGCAGGGAATACTGAAGCTTTCTTT
CASSQEGAGNTEAFF
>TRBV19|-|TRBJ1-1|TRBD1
TGTGCCAGTAGTCCTTCCCGGACAGGTGACACTGAAGCTTTCTTT
CASSPSRTGDTEAFF
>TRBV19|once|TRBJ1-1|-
TGTGCCAGTAGAAACACAGGGAATAGGTACACTGAAGCTTTCTTT
CASRNTGNRYTEAFF
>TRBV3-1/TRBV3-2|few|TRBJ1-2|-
TGTGCCAGCAGCCAAGGGCGGGCCTTAAACTATGGCTACACCTTC
CASSQGRALNYGYTF
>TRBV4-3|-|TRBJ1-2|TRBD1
TGCGCCAGCAGCGCGGGACAGGGCAGCTATGGCTACACCTTC
CASSAGQGSYGYTF
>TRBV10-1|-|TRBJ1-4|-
TGCGCCCGCTCAGTGCGGGAAAAACTGTTTTTT
CARSVREKLFF
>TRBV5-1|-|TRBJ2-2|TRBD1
TGCGCCAGCAGCCCGGGGACAGGGTTTAACGGGGAGCTGTTTTTT
CASSPGTGFNGELFF
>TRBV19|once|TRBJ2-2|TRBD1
TGTGCCAGTCTCCCACCGGACAGGGGGGTGACCGGGGAGCTGTTTTTT
CASLPPDRGVTGELFF
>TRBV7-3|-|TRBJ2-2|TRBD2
TGTGCCAGCAGCCGGTGGGCGGGGGACACCGGGGAGCTGTTTTTT
CASSRWAGDTGELFF
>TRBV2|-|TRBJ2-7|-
TGTGCCAGGGTAGACTACGAGCAGTACTTC
CARVDYEQYF
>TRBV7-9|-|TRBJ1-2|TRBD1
TGTGCCAGCAGCGTGGGGACAGGAGCGACCTATGGCTACACCTTC
CASSVGTGATYGYTF
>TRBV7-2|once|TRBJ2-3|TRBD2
TGTGCCAGCAGCTTAGCCGGGAGGTCAGATACGCAGTATTTT
CASSLAGRSDTQYF
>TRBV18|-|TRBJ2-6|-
TGTGCCAGCTCCCAACAGGAGGGTTCGGGGGCCAACGTCCTGACTTTC
CASSQQEGSGANVLTF
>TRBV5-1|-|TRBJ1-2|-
TGCGCCAGCAGTTTTCTACCAACCGGGGGAGCTAACTATGGCTACACCTTC
CASSFLPTGGANYGYTF